This T cell receptor (beta chain) came from a study of long-term antiretroviral therapy in people with HIV. The study drew at least one pre-ART and at least two post-ART PBMC samples from every donor. This CDR3 contains 14 residues. V was pared by 7 bases and J by 1 base, with 6 bases of the junction left unmatched. CDR1 LNHDA and CDR2 SQIVND come from the germline V gene (reference sequence). Researchers report immunoSEQ v3.0 was run at survey level. Here immunoSEQ multiplex PCR was the method, and the copy in TCRdb shows in-frame clones only, minus some. The table lists roughly 23,000 clones, 84% of them singletons. Only a few counts were recorded for this clone.

The origin of this receptor is a man younger than 30 with HIV. The V and J genes are TRBV19 and TRBJ2-7; TRBD1 matches at 8 bases. The source material was unsorted PBMCs, sampled 0.1 years before starting antiretroviral therapy. The CDR3 loop is CASTETGVSYEQYF. The DNA for the CDR3 is TGTGCCAGTACTGAGACAGGGGTATCCTACGAGCAGTACTTC. The entire variable domain, with the rest obtained from reference TRBV19 and TRBJ2-7, is as follows: DGGITQSPKYLFRKEGQNVTLSCEQNLNHDAMYWYRQDPGQGLRLIYYSQIVNDFQKGDIAEGYSVSREKKESFPLTVTSAQKNPTAFYLCASTETGVSYEQYFGPGTRLTVT.